The TCR beta chain under discussion was sequenced for a study of T cells in localized non-small cell lung cancer. General study results and limits: Sequencing was restricted to one tumor region; therefore, heterogeneity remains possible. Uninvolved adjacent lung showed higher T cell clonality than tumor. Adjacent lung had a median roughly 60 of the 100 largest tumor clones.

Comments on this clone: The antigen is not known.

Only in-frame clones appear in the TCRdb table, and some are missing; sequencing was by immunoSEQ multiplex PCR. The sample lists about 1,400 clones, approximately 23% seen once, with around 20% in the top ten. Each adjacent lung sample was taken at least 2 cm from the tumor margin and was free of atypia. The V gene's germline CDR1 is MNHGY and CDR2 SAAAGT. V lost 3 bases and J lost 0, with 18 bases in between. The CDR3 extends over 18 amino acids. The receptor was derived from a female donor older than 55 with stage II squamous cell lung carcinoma. This specimen was normal lung tissue next to the tumor, taken before any cancer treatment. The chain links TRBV6-8 to TRBJ2-1, with a tentative D call TRBD2 (5 bases). CDR3 loop: CASSYQSRPRGSYNEQFF. CDR3 nucleotide sequence: TGTGCCAGCAGTTATCAGAGCCGCCCCCGGGGCTCCTACAATGAGCAGTTCTTC.